Each of the 22 T cell receptor beta chains below was sequenced from the same sample in a study of OX40 agonist ivuxolimab in advanced cancers. Generated by immunoSEQ multiplex PCR, the TCRdb table keeps only in-frame clones and is missing some. The sample has about 46,000 clones, about nine tenths seen once. Source: CD4+ or CD8+ T cells sorted from blood, taken in a trial of the OX40 agonist ivuxolimab. All receptors come from an adult with an advanced solid tumor such as melanoma, head and neck, liver or kidney cancer.

J is TRBJ1-2 and V is TRBV2, with D perhaps matching TRBD1 (6 bases). Trimming stripped 3 bases from V and 8 bases from J, with 19 bases between. This CDR3 is 15 amino acids long. Per germline, CDR1 SNHLY and CDR2 FYNNEI. CDR3 sequence (DNA): TGTGCCAGCAGTGATGTGGGGGGGCGTGCAAAAGGCTACACCTTC. This translates into CASSDVGGRAKGYTF.

The rearrangement links TRBV19 to TRBJ2-2; tentative D call: TRBD1 (6 bases). Germline V gene lookup returns CDR1 LNHDA and CDR2 SQIVND (reference sequence). The CDR3 spans 14 residues. Trimming removed 4 bases from V and 3 bases from J, with 9 bases in between. The DNA for the CDR3 is TGTGCCAGTAGTACTACAGGGTACACCGGGGAGCTGTTTTTT. It is translated as CASSTTGYTGELFF.

The genes are TRBV21-1 and TRBJ2-5; the table's D call of TRBD2 was not tested on the DNA. TRBV21-1 is assigned pseudogene status. This CDR3 spans 15 amino acids. The chain's CDR3 is CASSKPTNYQETQYF. CDR3 nucleotides: TGTGCCAGCAGCAAACCGACTAACTACCAAGAGACCCAGTACTTC.

The chain uses TRBV5-1 and TRBJ1-6, with 7 bases fitting TRBD1. The CDR3 has 14 residues. The V and J ends lost 7 bases and 10 bases, in that order; junction bases with no gene match: 11. CDR1 SGHRS and CDR2 YFSETQ come from the germline V gene. CDR3: CASADRVGGSPLHF. CDR3 sequence (DNA): TGCGCCAGCGCTGACAGGGTGGGGGGATCACCCCTCCACTTT. The variable domain in full, with the rest retrieved from reference TRBV5-1 and TRBJ1-6, is KAGVTQTPRYLIKTRGQQVTLSCSPISGHRSVSWYQQTPGQGLQFLFEYFSETQRNKGNFPGRFSGRQFSNSRSEMNVSTLELGDSALYLCASADRVGGSPLHFGNGTRLTVT.

The chain is built from TRBV5-5 and TRBJ2-5, with D possibly matching TRBD2 (6 bases). The length of the CDR3 is 13 residues. CDR1 and CDR2 (germline): SGHKS, YYEKEE (reference sequence). V was cut by 4 bases and J by 5 bases, with 12 bases left in between. CDR3 in amino acids: CASSPDYLETQYF. The CDR3 coding sequence is TGTGCCAGCAGCCCGGACTACCTGGAGACCCAGTACTTC. Based on the CDR3 plus reference TRBV5-5 and TRBJ2-5, the full variable domain is DAGVTQSPTHLIKTRGQQVTLRCSPISGHKSVSWYQQVLGQGPQFIFQYYEKEERGRGNFPDRFSARQFPNYSSELNVNALLLGDSALYLCASSPDYLETQYFGPGTRLLVL.

This clone has only one observation. The gene calls are TRBV27 and TRBJ1-5; TRBD1 aligns across 10 bases. With V trimmed by 8 bases and J by 5 bases, 3 bases remained unmatched. The germline V gene encodes CDR1 MNHEY and CDR2 SMNVEV (reference sequence). The CDR3 covers 13 residues. CDR3: CASGTGVHQPQHF. The CDR3 region has the DNA TGTGCCAGCGGGACAGGGGTTCATCAGCCCCAGCATTTT.

The genes are TRBV19 and TRBJ2-1; D is unresolved. V dropped 7 bases and J dropped 6 bases, with 19 bases sitting between them. This CDR3 is built from 15 residues. Looked up from germline, CDR1 is LNHDA and CDR2 is SQIVND (reference sequence). The CDR3 bases are TGTGCCAGTACTTCATGGGCCGCGGCCTCCAATGAGCAGTTCTTC. Protein product: CASTSWAAASNEQFF.

The chain uses TRBV7-9 and TRBJ2-3; TRBD2 agrees at 13 bases. V dropped 4 bases and J dropped 0; count of bases not matched to a gene: 10. This CDR3 comprises 19 residues. Germline values: CDR1 SEHNR, CDR2 FQNEAQ (reference sequence). The CDR3 region is CASSSTSGGVFSSTDTQYF. For the CDR3, the DNA is TGTGCCAGCAGCTCCACTAGCGGGGGGGTATTTTCTAGCACAGATACGCAGTATTTT.

This chain uses TRBV5-1 with TRBJ2-7; 9 bases are shared with TRBD1. The J segment lost 7 bases and the V segment lost 0 bases, leaving 5 bases of the junction unmatched. CDR3 length: 14 amino acids. Germline V gives CDR1 SGHRS, CDR2 YFSETQ. The DNA of the CDR3 is TGCGCCAGCAGCTTGGGGGACAGGGAAAGAGAGCAGTACTTC. This sequence encodes CASSLGDREREQYF.

This chain connects TRBV18 to TRBJ2-5; 12 bases align to TRBD2. The CDR3 covers 15 residues. Per the germline V gene, CDR1 is KGHSH and CDR2 is LQKENI. V gave up 3 bases and J gave up 3 bases; unmatched junction bases: 2. The CDR3 nucleotides read TGTGCCAGCTCACCGACTAGCGGGAGCGAAGAGACCCAGTACTTC. Amino acid sequence: CASSPTSGSEETQYF.

This chain links TRBV18 with TRBJ1-1; possible D gene TRBD1, 5 bases. Germline lookup yields CDR1 KGHSH and CDR2 LQKENI. The CDR3 runs to 12 residues. The V end lost 2 bases, the J end lost 6 bases, and 7 bases lay between the germline ends. The CDR3 loop is CASSPGTSEAFF. The DNA for the CDR3 is TGTGCCAGCTCACCAGGGACGTCTGAAGCTTTCTTT. Supplemented by reference TRBV18 and TRBJ1-1, the full variable domain reads NAGVMQNPRHLVRRRGQEARLRCSPMKGHSHVYWYRQLPEEGLKFMVYLQKENIIDESGMPKERFSAEFPKEGPSILRIQQVVRGDSAAYFCASSPGTSEAFFGQGTRLTVV.

The chain has TRBV5-4 and TRBJ2-5; 9 bases match TRBD2. V was pared by 4 bases and J by 5 bases, with 12 bases of the junction left unmatched. CDR1 is SGHNT and CDR2 is YYREEE in the germline V gene (reference sequence). This CDR3 spans 16 amino acids. The CDR3 DNA follows: TGTGCCAGCAGCAAACTCCCGGGACTAGCATACGAGACCCAGTACTTC. This gives the protein CASSKLPGLAYETQYF. The full variable domain, its missing parts supplied by reference TRBV5-4 and TRBJ2-5, is ETGVTQSPTHLIKTRGQQVTLRCSSQSGHNTVSWYQQALGQGPQFIFQYYREEENGRGNFPPRFSGLQFPNYSSELNVNALELDDSALYLCASSKLPGLAYETQYFGPGTRLLVL.

The chain joins TRBV5-4 to TRBJ2-7, with D possibly TRBD1 on 6 matching bases. V dropped 0 bases and J dropped 7 bases, with 20 bases sitting between them. This CDR3 is built from 16 residues. CDR1 is SGHNT, CDR2 YYREEE, per germline (reference sequence). CDR3 region: CASSLGGLGGRVEQYF. DNA for the CDR3: TGTGCCAGCAGCTTGGGCGGACTTGGGGGCAGGGTGGAGCAGTACTTC.

The V and J genes are TRBV25-1 and TRBJ1-1; D gene uncertain. Germline values: CDR1 MGHDK, CDR2 SYGVNS. The V gene lost 2 bases and the J gene lost 11 bases, with 15 bases spanning the gap. CDR3 length: 13 amino acids. The CDR3 loop is CASSEGERQSAFF. The CDR3, as DNA: TGTGCCAGCAGTGAAGGTGAACGGCAATCCGCTTTCTTT.

DNA for the CDR3: TGCGCCAGCAGCTTGCCTGGACAGGGGGGCGAGCAGTACTTC. Amino acid sequence: CASSLPGQGGEQYF. This chain links TRBV5-1 with TRBJ2-7, with TRBD1 matching 10 bases. V lost 1 base to trimming and J lost 6 bases; unmatched junction nucleotides: 4. The germline CDR1 and CDR2 sequences are SGHRS and YFSETQ. This CDR3 is 14 amino acids long.

The chain has TRBV10-2 and TRBJ2-1, with TRBD2 matching 9 bases. The trim removed 6 bases at V and 8 bases at J, leaving 5 bases unmatched. CDR1 is WSHSY, CDR2 SAAADI, per germline. There are 13 residues in the CDR3. CDR3 nucleotide sequence: TGCGCCAGCAGGCGGGAGGGCCCAGATGAGCAGTTCTTC. This sequence encodes CASRREGPDEQFF.

This clone was detected once. The V call is TRBV10-2, the J call TRBJ2-1; D unclear. The CDR3 totals 13 residues. V was trimmed by 3 bases and J by 4 bases, leaving 7 bases between them. CDR1 and CDR2 from the germline V gene are WSHSY and SAAADI. CDR3 DNA: TGCGCCAGCAGTGAAATCAGTTACAATGAGCAGTTCTTC. Translation: CASSEISYNEQFF.

V gene TRBV29-1 combines with J gene TRBJ1-5, with TRBD1 as a possible D gene (6 bases). This CDR3 region has 13 residues. Trimming pared 3 bases from V and 7 bases from J, leaving 13 bases between. Germline V gene lookup returns CDR1 SQVTM and CDR2 ANQGSEA. The CDR3 sequence is CSVDSGRGQPQHF. The DNA for the CDR3 is TGCAGCGTTGATTCTGGGAGGGGGCAGCCCCAGCATTTT.

This clone was seen only once. The rearrangement joins TRBV28 to TRBJ1-2, with 8 nucleotides matching TRBD1. With V trimmed by 6 bases and J by 6 bases, 9 bases remained unmatched. Germline V CDR1 and CDR2: MDHEN, SYDVKM. The CDR3 extends over 14 amino acids. The DNA for the CDR3 is TGTGCCAGCAGAACAACAGGGGGGGGAGATGGCTACACCTTC. This sequence encodes CASRTTGGGDGYTF.

This rearrangement joins TRBV23-1 to TRBJ1-6; possible D gene TRBD1, 5 bases. TRBV23-1 is recorded as an ORF, its role being uncertain. Trimming shortened V by 6 bases and J by 9 bases, and 6 bases separated the two germline ends. This CDR3 has 11 residues. Here the CDR3 DNA reads TGCGCCAGCAGGAGGGGTTCACCCCTCCACTTT. This encodes CASRRGSPLHF.

This chain links TRBV7-6 with TRBJ1-2, with 9 bases fitting TRBD1. The V gene's germline CDR1 is SGHVS and CDR2 FNYEAQ. This CDR3 is built from 15 residues. V lost 5 bases and J lost 6; bases outside the gene matches: 10. The CDR3 here is CASSPLTQGADGYTF. CDR3 sequence (DNA): TGTGCCAGCAGCCCCTTGACACAGGGGGCTGATGGCTACACCTTC.

The rearrangement joins TRBV19 to TRBJ2-3, with 9 nucleotides matching TRBD2. V lost 3 bases and J lost 0; bases outside the gene matches: 4. The CDR3 consists of 16 residues. Germline lookup yields CDR1 LNHDA and CDR2 SQIVND (reference sequence). The CDR3 here is CASSIRSGRSTDTQYF. The CDR3 DNA sequence: TGTGCCAGTAGTATTCGTAGCGGGAGAAGCACAGATACGCAGTATTTT.